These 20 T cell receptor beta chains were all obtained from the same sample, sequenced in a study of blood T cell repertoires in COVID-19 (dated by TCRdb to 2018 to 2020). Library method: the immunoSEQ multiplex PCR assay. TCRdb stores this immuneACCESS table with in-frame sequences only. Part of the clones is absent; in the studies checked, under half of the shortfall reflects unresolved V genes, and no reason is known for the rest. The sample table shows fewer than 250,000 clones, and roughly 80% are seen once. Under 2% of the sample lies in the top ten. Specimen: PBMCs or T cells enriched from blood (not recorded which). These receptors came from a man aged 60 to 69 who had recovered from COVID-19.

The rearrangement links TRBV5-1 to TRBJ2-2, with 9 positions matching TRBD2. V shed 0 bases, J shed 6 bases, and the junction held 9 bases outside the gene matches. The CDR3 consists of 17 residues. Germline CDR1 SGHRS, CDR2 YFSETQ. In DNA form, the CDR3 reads TGCGCCAGCAGCTTGGGGGCTAGCGGGGACCCTCCCGGGGAGCTGTTTTTT. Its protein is CASSLGASGDPPGELFF.

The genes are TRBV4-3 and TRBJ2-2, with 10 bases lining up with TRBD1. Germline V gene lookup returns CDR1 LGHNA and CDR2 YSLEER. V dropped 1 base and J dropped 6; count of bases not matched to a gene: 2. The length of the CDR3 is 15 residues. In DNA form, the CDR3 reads TGCGCCAGCAGCCAAGGACAGGGGGCCGCCGGGGAGCTGTTTTTT. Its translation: CASSQGQGAAGELFF.

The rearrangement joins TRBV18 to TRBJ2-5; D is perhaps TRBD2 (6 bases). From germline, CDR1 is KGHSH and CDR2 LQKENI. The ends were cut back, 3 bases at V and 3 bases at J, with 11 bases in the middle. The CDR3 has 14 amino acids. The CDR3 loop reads CASSPAGSKETQYF. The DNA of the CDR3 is TGTGCCAGCTCACCCGCCGGGAGCAAAGAGACCCAGTACTTC.

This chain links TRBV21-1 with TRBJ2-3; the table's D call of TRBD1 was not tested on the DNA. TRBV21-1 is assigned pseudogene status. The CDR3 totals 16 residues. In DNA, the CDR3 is TGTGCCAGCAGCAGATGGAGGGGGCTAAGCACAGATACGCAGTATTTT. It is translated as CASSRWRGLSTDTQYF.

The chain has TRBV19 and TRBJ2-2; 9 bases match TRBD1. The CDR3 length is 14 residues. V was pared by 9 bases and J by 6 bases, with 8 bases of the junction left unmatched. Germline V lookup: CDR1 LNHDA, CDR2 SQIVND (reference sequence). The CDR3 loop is CASQGTGMAGELFF. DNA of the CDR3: TGTGCCAGCCAAGGGACAGGGATGGCCGGGGAGCTGTTTTTT.

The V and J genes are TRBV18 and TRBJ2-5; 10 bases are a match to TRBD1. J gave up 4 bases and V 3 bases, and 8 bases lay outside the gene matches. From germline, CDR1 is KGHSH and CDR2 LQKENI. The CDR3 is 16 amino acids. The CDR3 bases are TGTGCCAGCTCACCGCTAGGGACAGGGGAAGGAGAGACCCAGTACTTC. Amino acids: CASSPLGTGEGETQYF.

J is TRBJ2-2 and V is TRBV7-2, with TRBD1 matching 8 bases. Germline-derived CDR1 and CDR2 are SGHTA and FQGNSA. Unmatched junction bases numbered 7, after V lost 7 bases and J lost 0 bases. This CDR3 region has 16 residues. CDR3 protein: CASTSRQGTNTGELFF. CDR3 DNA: TGTGCCAGCACCTCCCGACAGGGGACGAACACCGGGGAGCTGTTTTTT.

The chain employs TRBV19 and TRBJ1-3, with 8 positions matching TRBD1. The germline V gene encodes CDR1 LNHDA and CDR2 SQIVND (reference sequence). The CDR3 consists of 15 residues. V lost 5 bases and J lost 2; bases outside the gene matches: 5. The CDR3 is CASSRDRGAGNTIYF. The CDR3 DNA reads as TGTGCCAGTAGTCGCGACAGGGGCGCTGGAAACACCATATATTTT.

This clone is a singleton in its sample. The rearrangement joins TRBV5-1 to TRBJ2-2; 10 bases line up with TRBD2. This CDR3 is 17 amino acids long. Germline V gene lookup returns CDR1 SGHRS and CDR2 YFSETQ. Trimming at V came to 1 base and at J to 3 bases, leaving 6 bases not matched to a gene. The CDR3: CASSLRLAGVDTGELFF. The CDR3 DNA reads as TGCGCCAGCAGCTTGCGTCTAGCGGGGGTCGACACCGGGGAGCTGTTTTTT.

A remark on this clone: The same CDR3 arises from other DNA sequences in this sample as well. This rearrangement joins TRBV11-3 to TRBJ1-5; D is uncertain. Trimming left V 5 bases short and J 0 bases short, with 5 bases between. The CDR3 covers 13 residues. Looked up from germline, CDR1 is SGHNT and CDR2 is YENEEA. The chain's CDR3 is CASSLYSNQPQHF. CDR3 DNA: TGTGCCAGCAGCCTTTATAGCAATCAGCCCCAGCATTTT.

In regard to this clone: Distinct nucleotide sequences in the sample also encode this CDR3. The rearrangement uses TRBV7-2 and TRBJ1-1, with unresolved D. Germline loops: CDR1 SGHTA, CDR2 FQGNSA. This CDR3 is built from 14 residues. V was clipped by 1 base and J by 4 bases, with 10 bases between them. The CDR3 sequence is CASSLVPGGTEAFF. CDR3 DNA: TGTGCCAGCAGCTTAGTTCCCGGTGGCACTGAAGCTTTCTTT.

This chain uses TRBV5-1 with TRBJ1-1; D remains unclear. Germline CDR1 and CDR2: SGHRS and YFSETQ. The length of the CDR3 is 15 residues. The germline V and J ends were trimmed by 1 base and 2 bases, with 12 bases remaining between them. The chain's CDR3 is CASSLSRGYNTEAFF. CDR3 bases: TGCGCCAGCAGCTTGTCGCGAGGGTACAACACTGAAGCTTTCTTT.

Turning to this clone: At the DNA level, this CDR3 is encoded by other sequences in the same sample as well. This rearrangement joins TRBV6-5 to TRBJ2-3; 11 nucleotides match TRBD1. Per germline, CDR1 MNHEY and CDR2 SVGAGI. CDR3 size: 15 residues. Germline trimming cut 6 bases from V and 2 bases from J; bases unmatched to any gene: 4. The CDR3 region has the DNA TGTGCCAGCAGACTGGGACAGGGGGACACAGATACGCAGTATTTT. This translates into CASRLGQGDTDTQYF.

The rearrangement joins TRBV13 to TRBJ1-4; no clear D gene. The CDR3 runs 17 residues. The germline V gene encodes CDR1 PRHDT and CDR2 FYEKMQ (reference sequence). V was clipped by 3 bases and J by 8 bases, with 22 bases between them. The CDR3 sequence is CASSLRPGTSVKEKLFF. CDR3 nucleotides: TGTGCCAGCAGCTTGAGGCCGGGAACTTCTGTAAAGGAAAAACTGTTTTTT.

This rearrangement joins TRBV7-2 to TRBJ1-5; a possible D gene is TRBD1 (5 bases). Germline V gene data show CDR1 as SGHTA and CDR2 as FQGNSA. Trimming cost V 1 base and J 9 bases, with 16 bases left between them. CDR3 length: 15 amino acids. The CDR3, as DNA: TGTGCCAGCAGCTTAGTCGCCGGACAATTAACGCCCCAGCATTTT. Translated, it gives CASSLVAGQLTPQHF.

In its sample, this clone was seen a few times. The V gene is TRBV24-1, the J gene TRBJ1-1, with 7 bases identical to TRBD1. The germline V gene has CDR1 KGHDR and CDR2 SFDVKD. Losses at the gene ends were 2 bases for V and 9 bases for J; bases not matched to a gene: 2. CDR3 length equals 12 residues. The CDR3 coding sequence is TGTGCCACCAGTGATTCACAGGGGAAAGCTTTCTTT. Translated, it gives CATSDSQGKAFF.

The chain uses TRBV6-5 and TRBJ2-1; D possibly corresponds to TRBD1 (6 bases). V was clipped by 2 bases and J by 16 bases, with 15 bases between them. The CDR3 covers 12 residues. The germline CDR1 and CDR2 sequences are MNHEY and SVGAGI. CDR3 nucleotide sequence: TGTGCCAGCAGTTACCCTGGGGGCCCTGCTTTCTTC. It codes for CASSYPGGPAFF.

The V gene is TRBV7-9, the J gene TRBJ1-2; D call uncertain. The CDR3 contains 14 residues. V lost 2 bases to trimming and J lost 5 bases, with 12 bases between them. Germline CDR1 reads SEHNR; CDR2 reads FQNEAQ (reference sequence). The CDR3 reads CASSLYEEGYGYTF. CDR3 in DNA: TGTGCCAGCAGCTTATACGAGGAGGGATATGGCTACACCTTC.

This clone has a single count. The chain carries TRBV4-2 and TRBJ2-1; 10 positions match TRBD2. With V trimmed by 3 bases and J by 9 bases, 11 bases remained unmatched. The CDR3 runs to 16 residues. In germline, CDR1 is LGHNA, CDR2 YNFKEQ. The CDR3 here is CASSQVAGGVQSEQFF. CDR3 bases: TGTGCCAGCAGCCAGGTAGCGGGGGGAGTACAGAGTGAGCAGTTCTTC.

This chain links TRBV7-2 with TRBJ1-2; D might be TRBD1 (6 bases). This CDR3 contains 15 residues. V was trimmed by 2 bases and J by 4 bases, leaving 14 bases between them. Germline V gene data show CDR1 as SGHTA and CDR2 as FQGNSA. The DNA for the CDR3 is TGTGCCAGCAGCTTACGGGAAGGGGGGGGCTATGGCTACACCTTC. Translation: CASSLREGGGYGYTF.